This T cell receptor beta chain was profiled in a study of neoadjuvant anti-PD-1 for oral cavity cancer. Points from the study as a whole: After neoadjuvant nivolumab, PBMC T cell clonality was significantly higher in non-responders than responders. Each response group had just a few patients in TCR analyses.

The germline V gene encodes CDR1 MDHEN and CDR2 SYDVKM. CDR3 length: 19 residues. Trimming shortened V by 5 bases and J by 5 bases, and 25 bases separated the two germline ends. For this clone: Antigen unknown.

Time point meaning: after neoadjuvant nivolumab, at surgical resection. Patients had newly diagnosed, untreated stage II-IVA oral cavity squamous cell carcinoma. PBMCs were not maintained or expanded in culture before analysis. Repertoires were generated with immunoSEQ multiplex PCR, while TCRdb's copy carries only in-frame clones and drops some. This table has more than 7,000 clones, roughly two thirds appearing once. The J gene is TRBJ1-6, the V gene TRBV28; tentatively, D is TRBD1 (5 bases). Sequenced material: PBMCs, taken after nivolumab (anti-PD-1) treatment. The receptor comes from a person between 40 and 79 years old with oral cavity squamous cell carcinoma. The CDR3 protein is CASSVIPGRRSENNSPLHF. As DNA, the CDR3 is TGTGCCAGCAGTGTAATACCGGGACGCCGAAGCGAAAATAATTCACCCCTCCACTTT.